This T cell receptor (beta chain) was found in a study of blood T cell repertoires in COVID-19. On the study more broadly: PBMCs, B-cell-depleted T cells, or T cells provided the cDNA or gDNA that made up the material.

The germline V gene has CDR1 SGHRS and CDR2 YFSETQ. Trimming took 3 bases from V and 3 from J; bases not matched to a gene: 4. The CDR3 is 14 amino acids. In the source study's methods: Reference gene primer amplification gave estimated nucleated cell counts. Assay used: immunoSEQ multiplex PCR; TCRdb lists only in-frame clones, some missing. That table supplies the V and J calls and clone size; D and trimming were determined from the DNA. This sample has approximately 45,000 clones, with approximately 90% found just once. Sequencing was carried out using peripheral blood. This clonotype was obtained from a man in his forties with active COVID-19. The chain employs TRBV5-1 and TRBJ2-7; 9 nucleotides line up with TRBD1. CDR3 in DNA: TGCGCCAGCAGCTGGGGACAGGGACTCTACGAGCAGTACTTC. Amino acid sequence: CASSWGQGLYEQYF. Filled out from reference TRBV5-1 and TRBJ2-7, the complete variable domain reads KAGVTQTPRYLIKTRGQQVTLSCSPISGHRSVSWYQQTPGQGLQFLFEYFSETQRNKGNFPGRFSGRQFSNSRSEMNVSTLELGDSALYLCASSWGQGLYEQYFGPGTRLTVT.